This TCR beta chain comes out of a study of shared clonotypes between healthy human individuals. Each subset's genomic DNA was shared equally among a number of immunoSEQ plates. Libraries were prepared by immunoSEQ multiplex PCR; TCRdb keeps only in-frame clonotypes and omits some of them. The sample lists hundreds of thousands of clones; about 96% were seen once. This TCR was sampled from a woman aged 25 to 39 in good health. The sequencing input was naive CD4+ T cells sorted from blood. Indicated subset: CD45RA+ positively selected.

The CDR3 DNA follows: TGTGCCAGCAGCTTGTTGGAAACAACTAATGAAAAACTGTTTTTT. This gives the protein CASSLLETTNEKLFF. This sequence joins TRBV5-5 and TRBJ1-4; D is unclear. Per the germline V gene, CDR1 is SGHKS and CDR2 is YYEKEE (reference sequence). Trimming left V 1 base short and J 0 bases short, with 7 bases between. The CDR3 spans 15 residues.